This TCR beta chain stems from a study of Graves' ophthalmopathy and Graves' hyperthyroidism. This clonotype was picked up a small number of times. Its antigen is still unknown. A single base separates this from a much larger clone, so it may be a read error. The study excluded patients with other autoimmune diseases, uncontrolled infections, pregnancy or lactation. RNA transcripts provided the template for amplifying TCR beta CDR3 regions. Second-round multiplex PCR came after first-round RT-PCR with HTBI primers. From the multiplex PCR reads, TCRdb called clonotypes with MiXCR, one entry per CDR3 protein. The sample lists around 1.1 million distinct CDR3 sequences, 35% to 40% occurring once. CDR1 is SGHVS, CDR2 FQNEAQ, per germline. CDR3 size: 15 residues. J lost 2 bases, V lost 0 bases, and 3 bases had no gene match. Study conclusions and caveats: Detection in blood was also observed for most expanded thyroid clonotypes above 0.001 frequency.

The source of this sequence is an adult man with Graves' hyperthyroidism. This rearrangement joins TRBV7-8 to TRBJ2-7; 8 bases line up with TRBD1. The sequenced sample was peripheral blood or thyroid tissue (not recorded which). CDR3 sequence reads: CASSLAATGAYEQYF. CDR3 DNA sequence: TGTGCCAGCAGCTTAGCCGCGACAGGGGCCTACGAGCAGTACTTC.